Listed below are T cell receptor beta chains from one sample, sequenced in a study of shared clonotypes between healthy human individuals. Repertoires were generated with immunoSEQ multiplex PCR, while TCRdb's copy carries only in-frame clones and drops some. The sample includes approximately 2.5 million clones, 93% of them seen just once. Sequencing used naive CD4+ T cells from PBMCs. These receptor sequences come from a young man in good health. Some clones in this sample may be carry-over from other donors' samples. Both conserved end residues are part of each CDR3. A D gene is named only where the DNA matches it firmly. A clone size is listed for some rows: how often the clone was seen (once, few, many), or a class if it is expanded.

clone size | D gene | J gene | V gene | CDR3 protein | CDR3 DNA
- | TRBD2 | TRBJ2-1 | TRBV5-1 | CASSVGLADYNEQFF | TGCGCCAGCAGCGTGGGACTAGCGGATTACAATGAGCAGTTCTTC
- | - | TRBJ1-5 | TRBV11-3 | CARNGGKRRPQHF | TGTGCCAGGAACGGGGGAAAACGGCGGCCCCAGCATTTT
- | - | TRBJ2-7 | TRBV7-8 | CASGGGPEQYF | TGTGCCAGCGGTGGAGGGCCCGAGCAGTACTTC
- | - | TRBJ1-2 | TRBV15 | CATSRDFRADGYTF | TGTGCCACCAGCAGAGATTTCAGGGCCGATGGCTACACCTTC
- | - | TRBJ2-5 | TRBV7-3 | CASNGGGAQETQYF | TGTGCCAGCAACGGTGGCGGGGCCCAAGAGACCCAGTACTTC
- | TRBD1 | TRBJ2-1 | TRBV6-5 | CASSSDREFYNEQFF | TGTGCCAGCAGTTCGGACAGGGAATTCTACAATGAGCAGTTCTTC
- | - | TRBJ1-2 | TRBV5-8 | CASSKGAGRVYGYTF | TGTGCCAGCAGCAAGGGCGCGGGTCGGGTCTATGGCTACACCTTC
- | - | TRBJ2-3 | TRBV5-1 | CASSPSSTSTDTQYF | TGCGCCAGCTCTCCTAGTTCTACTAGCACAGATACGCAGTATTTT
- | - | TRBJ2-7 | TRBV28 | CASSSPFVSEQYF | TGTGCCAGCAGCTCCCCATTTGTTTCCGAGCAGTACTTC
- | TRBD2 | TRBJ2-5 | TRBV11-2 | CASSPGLAGSRLETQYF | TGTGCCAGCAGCCCGGGGCTAGCGGGGAGCAGGTTAGAGACCCAGTACTTC
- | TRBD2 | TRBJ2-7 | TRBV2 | CASSERASGSHEQYF | TGTGCCAGCAGCGAAAGGGCTAGCGGGAGCCACGAGCAGTACTTC
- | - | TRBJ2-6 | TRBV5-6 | CASSITDRVPSGANVLTF | TGTGCCAGCAGCATAACCGACAGAGTACCCTCTGGGGCCAACGTCCTGACTTTC
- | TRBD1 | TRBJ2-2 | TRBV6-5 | CASRGTGDTGELFF | TGTGCCAGCAGGGGCACAGGGGACACCGGGGAGCTGTTTTTT
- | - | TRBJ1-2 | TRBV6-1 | CASSDRTPYGYTF | TGTGCCAGCAGCGACCGGACCCCCTATGGCTACACCTTC
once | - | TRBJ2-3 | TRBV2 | CASSEADPREDTQYF | TGTGCCAGCAGTGAAGCGGACCCGCGAGAGGATACGCAGTATTTT
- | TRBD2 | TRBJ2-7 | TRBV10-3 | CAIRGTRDMAEQYF | TGTGCCATCAGAGGGACTAGGGATATGGCGGAGCAGTACTTC
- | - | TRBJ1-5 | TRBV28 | CASRFTGYQPQHF | TGTGCCAGCAGGTTTACAGGGTACCAGCCCCAGCATTTT
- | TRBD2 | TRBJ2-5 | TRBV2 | CASNNPGGGLETQYF | TGTGCCAGCAATAATCCGGGAGGCGGCTTGGAGACCCAGTACTTC
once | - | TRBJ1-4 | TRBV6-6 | CASSYRGFEKLFF | TGTGCCAGCAGTTACCGGGGGTTTGAAAAACTGTTTTTT
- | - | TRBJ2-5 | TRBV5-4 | CASSLGMREDETQYF | TGTGCCAGCAGCTTGGGCATGAGGGAGGATGAGACCCAGTACTTC
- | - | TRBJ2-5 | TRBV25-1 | CASSVSAGRETQYF | TGTGCCAGCAGTGTATCCGCAGGAAGGGAGACCCAGTACTTC
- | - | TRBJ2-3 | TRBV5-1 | CASTNTDTQYF | TGCGCCAGCACCAACACAGATACGCAGTATTTC
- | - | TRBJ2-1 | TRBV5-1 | CASGRGNPGNEQFF | TGCGCCAGCGGACGGGGGAATCCGGGCAATGAGCAGTTCTTC
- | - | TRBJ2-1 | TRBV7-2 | CASSSILDYYNEQFF | TGTGCCAGCAGCTCAATCCTGGACTACTACAATGAGCAGTTCTTC
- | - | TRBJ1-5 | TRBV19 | CASSTPGIPSNQPQHF | TGTGCCAGTAGTACCCCCGGAATCCCTAGCAATCAGCCCCAGCATTTT
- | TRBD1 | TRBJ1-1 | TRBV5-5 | CASSQRQGANTEAFF | TGTGCCAGCAGCCAACGACAGGGGGCGAACACTGAAGCTTTCTTT
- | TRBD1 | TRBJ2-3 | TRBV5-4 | CASSLSRDRFKADTQYF | TGTGCCAGCAGCTTGTCCCGGGACAGGTTTAAGGCAGATACGCAGTATTTT
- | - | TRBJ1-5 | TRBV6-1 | CASSPGPNQPQHF | TGTGCCAGCAGCCCGGGCCCGAATCAGCCCCAGCATTTT
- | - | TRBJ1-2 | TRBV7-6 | CASSPIRGRVRGYGYTF | TGTGCCAGCAGCCCGATCCGGGGACGGGTCAGAGGATATGGCTACACCTTC
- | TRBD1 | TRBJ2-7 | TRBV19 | CASCDRATGEQYF | TGTGCCAGCTGTGACAGGGCCACGGGGGAGCAGTACTTC
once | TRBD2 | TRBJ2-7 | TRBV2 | CASRPTSGSIYEQYF | TGTGCCAGCAGGCCGACTAGCGGGAGTATCTACGAGCAGTACTTC
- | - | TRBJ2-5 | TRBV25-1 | CASSAAGWETQYF | TGTGCCAGCAGTGCTGCAGGGTGGGAGACCCAGTACTTC
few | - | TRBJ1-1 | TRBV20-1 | CSARSIAEAFF | TGCAGTGCTAGATCCATTGCTGAAGCTTTCTTT
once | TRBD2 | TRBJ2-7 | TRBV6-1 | CASSDLAGGPYEQYF | TGTGCCAGCAGCGATCTAGCGGGGGGCCCCTACGAGCAGTACTTC